This TCR beta chain is drawn from a study of OX40 agonist ivuxolimab in advanced cancers. Method: immunoSEQ multiplex PCR; TCRdb's copy keeps in-frame clones and lacks some. Of fewer than 85,000 clones in the sample, over 90% were seen once. This clone was detected only once. Trimming cost V 2 bases and J 4 bases, with 16 bases left between them. The germline V gene encodes CDR1 SGDLS and CDR2 YYNGEE. CDR3 length: 16 residues. The sample consisted of CD4+ or CD8+ T cells sorted from blood, taken in a trial of the OX40 agonist ivuxolimab. This sequence joins TRBV9 and TRBJ2-1; tentative D call: TRBD1 (7 bases). This TCR was recovered from an adult with an advanced solid tumor such as melanoma, head and neck, liver or kidney cancer. CDR3 protein: CASSVTTGEAYNEQFF. The CDR3, as DNA: TGTGCCAGCAGCGTCACTACAGGGGAGGCGTACAATGAGCAGTTCTTC.